The sequence of this T cell receptor (beta chain) was determined in a study of cytomegalovirus exposure and HLA in healthy donors. Study outcomes and limitations: Researchers catalogued 150 or so TCR beta chains as cytomegalovirus-associated. Per a prior analysis, the majority of TCR beta V segments were productive roughly 90% or roughly 30% of the time. TCR beta V- and J-gene trimming was later associated with a missense DCLRE1C variant.

There are a few counts of this clone. Antigen unknown. Trimming cost V 8 bases and J 0 bases, with 17 bases left between them. The germline V gene has CDR1 MNHNS and CDR2 SASEGT. The length of the CDR3 is 15 residues. A multiplex PCR was run with 60 Vbeta primers and 13 Jbeta primers. Assay used: immunoSEQ multiplex PCR; TCRdb lists only in-frame clones, some missing. Of 310,000 or so clones detected, 80% to 90% appear once; the ten largest clones hold around 2.1%. The sequenced material came from PBMCs. The chain recombines TRBV6-1 with TRBJ2-7, with D perhaps TRBD2 (6 bases). The receptor comes from a woman under 30 in good health and CMV-seronegative. CDR3: CASGPGTSASYEQYF. CDR3 nucleotides: TGTGCCAGCGGGCCGGGGACTTCCGCCTCCTACGAGCAGTACTTC.